This T cell receptor (beta chain) was obtained from a study of a mutant IDH1 vaccine in newly diagnosed glioma. Whole-study context: The treated group averaged 40.4 years old and was about 60% male, about 40% female. Standard pretreatment was either radiotherapy, temozolomide, or, for most, radiochemotherapy with temozolomide.

Time point in this sample: week 47, end of study. Doses of 300 ug of mutant IDH1 20-mer peptide were given with topical imiquimod. Eight vaccine injections were given to patients in weeks 1, 3, 5, 7, 11, 15, 19 and 23. Regarding this clone: Its target is unknown.

Clones were sequenced by immunoSEQ multiplex PCR, and TCRdb holds only the in-frame ones, with some missing. The sample has about 34,000 clones, roughly 89% seen once. Per the germline V gene, CDR1 is MGHRA and CDR2 is YSYEKL. J gave up 0 bases and V 3 bases, and 7 bases lay outside the gene matches. This CDR3 contains 16 residues. The origin of this receptor is a woman aged 30 to 39 with glioma. The J gene is TRBJ1-1, the V gene TRBV4-1; 7 nucleotides agree with TRBD1. This material consisted of PBMCs, taken from a glioma patient whose treatment included an IDH1 peptide vaccine. The CDR3: CASSHYITGVNTEAFF. Here the CDR3 DNA reads TGCGCCAGCAGCCATTATATTACAGGGGTGAACACTGAAGCTTTCTTT.